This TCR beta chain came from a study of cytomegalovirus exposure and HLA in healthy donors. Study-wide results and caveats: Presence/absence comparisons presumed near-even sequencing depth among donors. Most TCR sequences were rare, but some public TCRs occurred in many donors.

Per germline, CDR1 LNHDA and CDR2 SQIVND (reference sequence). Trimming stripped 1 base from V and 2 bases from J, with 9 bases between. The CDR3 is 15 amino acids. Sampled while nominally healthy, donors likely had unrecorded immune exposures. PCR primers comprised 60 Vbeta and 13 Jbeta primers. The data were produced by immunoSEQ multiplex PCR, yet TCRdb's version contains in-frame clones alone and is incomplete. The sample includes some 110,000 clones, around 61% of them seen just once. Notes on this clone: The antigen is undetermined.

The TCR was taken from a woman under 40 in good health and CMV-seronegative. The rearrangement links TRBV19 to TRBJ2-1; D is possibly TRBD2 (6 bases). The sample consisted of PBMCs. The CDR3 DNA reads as TGTGCCAGTAGTATAGCTGCGGGGCCCTACAATGAGCAGTTCTTC. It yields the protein CASSIAAGPYNEQFF.